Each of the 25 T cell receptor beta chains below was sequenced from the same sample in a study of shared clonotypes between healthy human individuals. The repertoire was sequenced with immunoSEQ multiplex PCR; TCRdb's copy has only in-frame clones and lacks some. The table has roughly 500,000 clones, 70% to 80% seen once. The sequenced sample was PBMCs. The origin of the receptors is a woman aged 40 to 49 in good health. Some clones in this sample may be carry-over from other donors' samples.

Here the CDR3 DNA reads TGTGCCAGCAGCTTGAGGGCCGGGACTAGCGGCCACAATGAGCAGTTCTTC. Protein: CASSLRAGTSGHNEQFF. The chain joins TRBV7-6 to TRBJ2-1; 11 positions agree with TRBD2. Looked up from germline, CDR1 is SGHVS and CDR2 is FNYEAQ. The CDR3 loop spans 17 amino acids. Germline trimming cut 3 bases from V and 5 bases from J; bases unmatched to any gene: 9.

CDR3 bases: TGCGCCAGCAGCTTGGAGACAGACGAGCAGTACTTC. Translated, it gives CASSLETDEQYF. The rearrangement uses TRBV5-1 and TRBJ2-7, with a possible D match to TRBD1 (5 bases). Germline assignment: CDR1 SGHRS and CDR2 YFSETQ. Trimming took 0 bases from V and 5 from J, leaving 6 bases between them. This CDR3 is built from 12 residues.

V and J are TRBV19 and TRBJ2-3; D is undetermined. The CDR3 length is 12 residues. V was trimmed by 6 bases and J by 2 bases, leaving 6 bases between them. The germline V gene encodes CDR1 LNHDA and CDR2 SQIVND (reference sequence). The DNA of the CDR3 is TGTGCCAGTAGCCAAAACACAGATACGCAGTATTTT. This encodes CASSQNTDTQYF.

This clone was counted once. The CDR3 is CATRLWEYF. The CDR3 region has the DNA TGTGCCACCCGCTTGTGGGAGTACTTC. This sequence joins TRBV15 and TRBJ2-7; D is unclear. The CDR3 is 9 amino acids. Germline V gene sequence: CDR1 LNHNV, CDR2 YYDKDF (reference sequence). Trimming took 8 bases from V and 11 from J, leaving 10 bases between them.

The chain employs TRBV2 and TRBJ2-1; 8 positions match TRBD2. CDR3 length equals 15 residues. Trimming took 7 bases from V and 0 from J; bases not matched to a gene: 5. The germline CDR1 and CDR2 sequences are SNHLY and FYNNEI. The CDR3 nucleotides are TGTGCCAGCACCCGTAGCGGGACCTCCTACAATGAGCAGTTCTTC. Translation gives CASTRSGTSYNEQFF.

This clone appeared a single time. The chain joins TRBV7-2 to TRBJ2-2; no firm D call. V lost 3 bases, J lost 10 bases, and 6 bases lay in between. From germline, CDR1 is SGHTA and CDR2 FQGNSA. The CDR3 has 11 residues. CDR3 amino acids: CASSFSVELFF. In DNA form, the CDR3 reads TGTGCCAGCAGCTTTTCGGTGGAGCTGTTTTTT.

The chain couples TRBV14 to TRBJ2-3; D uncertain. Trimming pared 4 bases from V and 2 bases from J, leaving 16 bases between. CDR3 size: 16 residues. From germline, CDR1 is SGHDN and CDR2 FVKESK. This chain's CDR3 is CASSPRLNRITDTQYF. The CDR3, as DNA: TGTGCCAGCAGCCCCCGGCTCAACAGAATCACAGATACGCAGTATTTT.

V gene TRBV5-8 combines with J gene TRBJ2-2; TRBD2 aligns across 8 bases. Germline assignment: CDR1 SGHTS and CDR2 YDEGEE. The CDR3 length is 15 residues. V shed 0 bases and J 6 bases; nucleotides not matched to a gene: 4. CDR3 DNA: TGTGCCAGCAGCTTGGAGGGACTAGTTTCCGGGGAGCTGTTTTTT. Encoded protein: CASSLEGLVSGELFF.

This CDR3 reads CASSLTDRLYNEQFF. CDR3 bases: TGTGCCAGCAGCCTAACCGACCGCCTCTACAATGAGCAGTTCTTC. V gene TRBV9 combines with J gene TRBJ2-1, with D uncertain. There are 15 residues in the CDR3. V gave up 4 bases and J gave up 3 bases, with 14 bases separating them. The germline V gene has CDR1 SGDLS and CDR2 YYNGEE.

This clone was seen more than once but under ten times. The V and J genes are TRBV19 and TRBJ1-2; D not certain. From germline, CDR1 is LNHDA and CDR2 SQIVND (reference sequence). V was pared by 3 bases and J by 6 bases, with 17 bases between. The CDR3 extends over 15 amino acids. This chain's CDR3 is CASSIAEGSSHGYTF. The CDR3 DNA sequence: TGTGCCAGTAGTATCGCGGAGGGCTCGTCTCATGGCTACACCTTC. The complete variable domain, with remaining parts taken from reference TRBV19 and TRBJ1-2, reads DGGITQSPKYLFRKEGQNVTLSCEQNLNHDAMYWYRQDPGQGLRLIYYSQIVNDFQKGDIAEGYSVSREKKESFPLTVTSAQKNPTAFYLCASSIAEGSSHGYTFGSGTRLTVV.

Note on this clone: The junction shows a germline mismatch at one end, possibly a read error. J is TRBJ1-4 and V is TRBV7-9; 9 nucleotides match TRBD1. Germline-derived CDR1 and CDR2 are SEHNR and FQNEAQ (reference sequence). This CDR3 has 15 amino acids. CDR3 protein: CASSNHRGQGEKPFF. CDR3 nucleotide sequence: TGTGCCAGCAGCAACCACAGGGGGCAGGGTGAAAAACCGTTTTTT.

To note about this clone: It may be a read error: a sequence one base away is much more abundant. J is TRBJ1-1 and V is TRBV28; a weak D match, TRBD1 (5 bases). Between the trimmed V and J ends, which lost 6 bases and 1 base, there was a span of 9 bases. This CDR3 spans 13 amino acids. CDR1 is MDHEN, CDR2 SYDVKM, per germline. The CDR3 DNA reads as TGTGCCAGCAGCCAAAGGGGGAACACTGAAGCTTTCTTT. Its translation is CASSQRGNTEAFF.

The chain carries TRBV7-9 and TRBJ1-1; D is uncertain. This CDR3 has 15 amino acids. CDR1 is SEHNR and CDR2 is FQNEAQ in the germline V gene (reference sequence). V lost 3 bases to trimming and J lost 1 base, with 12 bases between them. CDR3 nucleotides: TGTGCCAGCAGCTTCGGTAGTACCCGGAACACTGAAGCTTTCTTT. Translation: CASSFGSTRNTEAFF.

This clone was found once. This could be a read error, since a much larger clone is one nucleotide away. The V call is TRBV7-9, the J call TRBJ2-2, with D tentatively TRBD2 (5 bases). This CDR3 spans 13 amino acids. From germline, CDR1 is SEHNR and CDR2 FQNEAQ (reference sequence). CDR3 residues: CASSLGESGELVF. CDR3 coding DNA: TGTGCCAGCAGCTTAGGTGAATCCGGGGAGCTGGTTTTT.

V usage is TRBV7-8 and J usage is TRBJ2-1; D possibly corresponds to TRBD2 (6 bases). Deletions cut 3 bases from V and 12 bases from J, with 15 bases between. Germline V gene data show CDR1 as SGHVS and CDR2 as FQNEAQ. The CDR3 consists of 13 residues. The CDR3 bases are TGTGCCAGCAGCTTGATTGGCGGGATGGGGCAGTTCTTC. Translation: CASSLIGGMGQFF.

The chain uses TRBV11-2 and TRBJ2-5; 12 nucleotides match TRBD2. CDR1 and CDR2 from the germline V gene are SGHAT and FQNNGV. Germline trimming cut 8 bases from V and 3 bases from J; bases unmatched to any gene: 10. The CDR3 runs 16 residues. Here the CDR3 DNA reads TGTGCCAGCCAAAAGTTACTAGCGGGAGGTAAAGAGACCCAGTACTTC. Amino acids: CASQKLLAGGKETQYF.

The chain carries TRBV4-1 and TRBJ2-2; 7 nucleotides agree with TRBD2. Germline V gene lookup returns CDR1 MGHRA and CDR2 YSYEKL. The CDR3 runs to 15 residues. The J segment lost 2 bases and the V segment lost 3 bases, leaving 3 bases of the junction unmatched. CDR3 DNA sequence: TGCGCCAGCAGCCAGGGACTATTAAACACCGGGGAGCTGTTTTTT. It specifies CASSQGLLNTGELFF.

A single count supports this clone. The CDR3, as DNA: TGTGCCAGCAGTCCTAGCGGAGTTAGCACAGATACGCAGTATTTT. As protein: CASSPSGVSTDTQYF. This chain connects TRBV28 to TRBJ2-3; the match to TRBD2 covers 7 bases. Germline trimming cut 5 bases from V and 0 bases from J; bases unmatched to any gene: 5. Germline CDR1 reads MDHEN; CDR2 reads SYDVKM. The CDR3 has 15 residues.

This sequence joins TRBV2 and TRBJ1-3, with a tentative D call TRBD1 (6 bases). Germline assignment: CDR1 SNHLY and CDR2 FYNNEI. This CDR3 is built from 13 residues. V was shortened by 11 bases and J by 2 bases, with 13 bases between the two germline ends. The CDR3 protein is CAGTGYAGNTIYF. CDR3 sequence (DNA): TGTGCCGGAACAGGGTATGCTGGAAACACCATATATTTT. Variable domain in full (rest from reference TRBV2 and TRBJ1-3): EPEVTQTPSHQVTQMGQEVILRCVPISNHLYFYWYRQILGQKVEFLVSFYNNEISEKSEIFDDQFSVERPDGSNFTLKIRSTKLEDSAMYFCAGTGYAGNTIYFGEGSWLTVV.

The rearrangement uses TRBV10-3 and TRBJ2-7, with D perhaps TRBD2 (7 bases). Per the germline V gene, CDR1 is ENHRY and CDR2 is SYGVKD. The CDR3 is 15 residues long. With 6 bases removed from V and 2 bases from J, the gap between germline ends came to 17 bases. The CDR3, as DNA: TGTGCCATCAGGGGGGGGGCTAGCAGAGCCTACGAGCAGTACTTC. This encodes CAIRGGASRAYEQYF.

The DNA of the CDR3 is TGTGCCATCAGGACTGGGGACAGGGAGGAAGAGACCCAGTACTTC. Residues: CAIRTGDREEETQYF. The chain has TRBV10-3 and TRBJ2-5, with 9 bases lining up with TRBD1. Germline trimming cut 6 bases from V and 3 bases from J; bases unmatched to any gene: 8. The CDR3 spans 15 residues. Germline lookup yields CDR1 ENHRY and CDR2 SYGVKD.

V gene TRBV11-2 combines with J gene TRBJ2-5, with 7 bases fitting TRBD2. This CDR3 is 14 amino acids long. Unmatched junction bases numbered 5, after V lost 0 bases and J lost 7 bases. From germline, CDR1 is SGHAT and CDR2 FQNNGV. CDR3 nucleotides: TGTGCCAGCAGCTTAGACCTAGCGGTGAGGACCCAGTACTTC. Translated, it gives CASSLDLAVRTQYF.

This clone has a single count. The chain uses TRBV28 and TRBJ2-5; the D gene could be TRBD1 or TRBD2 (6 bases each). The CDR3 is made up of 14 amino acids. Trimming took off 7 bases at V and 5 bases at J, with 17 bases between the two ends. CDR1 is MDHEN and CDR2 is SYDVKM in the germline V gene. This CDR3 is CASNIGGRGETQYF. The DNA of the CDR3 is TGTGCCAGCAATATTGGGGGGCGCGGGGAGACCCAGTACTTC.

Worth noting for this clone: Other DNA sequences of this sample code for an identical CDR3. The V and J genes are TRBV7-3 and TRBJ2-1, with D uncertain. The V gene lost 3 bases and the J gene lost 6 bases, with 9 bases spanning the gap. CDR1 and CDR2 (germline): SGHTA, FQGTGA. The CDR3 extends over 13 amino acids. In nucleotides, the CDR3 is TGTGCCAGCAGCTTGGGCCTAGGCAATGAGCAGTTCTTC. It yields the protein CASSLGLGNEQFF.

This CDR3 is CASSQPTGGGLNTEAFF. CDR3 sequence (DNA): TGCGCCAGCAGCCAACCCACAGGGGGCGGATTGAACACTGAAGCTTTCTTT. The chain is built from TRBV5-1 and TRBJ1-1; 9 bases align to TRBD1. Per germline, CDR1 SGHRS and CDR2 YFSETQ. V lost 4 bases and J lost 0; bases outside the gene matches: 10. The CDR3 covers 17 residues.